The clone carrying this T cell receptor beta chain was observed at least ten times. The record originates from a study of blood T cells in healthy people across ages. Approximately 9 milliliters was the volume of peripheral blood drawn from each donor. Using a J-beta primer mix together with a sample-barcoded 5' primer, a second PCR was run for roughly 7 to 12 cycles. The study obtained at least 3 million CDR3-containing paired-end reads from every sample. TCRdb re-called the 5' RACE reads with MiXCR, one entry per CDR3 protein. The top ten clones hold approximately 2% of a sample with over 1,500,000 distinct CDR3 sequences, around half of them seen once. The germline V gene has CDR1 SQVTM and CDR2 ANQGSEA. Trimming removed 6 bases at V and 4 bases at J, with 12 bases between. The CDR3 length is 12 residues.

The source material was blood. This clonotype was obtained from a woman in her thirties or forties in good health. The chain couples TRBV29-1 to TRBJ2-5; D possibly corresponds to TRBD2 (7 bases). This CDR3 reads CSVGGGGETQYF. Here the CDR3 DNA reads TGCAGCGTCGGGGGCGGGGGAGAGACCCAGTACTTC.